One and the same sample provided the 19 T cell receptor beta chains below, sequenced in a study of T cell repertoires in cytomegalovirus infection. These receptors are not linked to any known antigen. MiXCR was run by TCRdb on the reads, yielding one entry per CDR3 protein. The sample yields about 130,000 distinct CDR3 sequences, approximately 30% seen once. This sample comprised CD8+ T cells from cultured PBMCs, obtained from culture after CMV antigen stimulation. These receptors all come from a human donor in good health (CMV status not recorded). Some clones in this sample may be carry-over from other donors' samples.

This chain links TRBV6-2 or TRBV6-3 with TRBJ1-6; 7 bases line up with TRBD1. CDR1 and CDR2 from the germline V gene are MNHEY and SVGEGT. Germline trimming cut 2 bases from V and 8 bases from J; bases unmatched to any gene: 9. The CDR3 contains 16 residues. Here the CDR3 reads CASSYARTGVDSPLHF. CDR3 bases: TGTGCCAGCAGTTACGCGCGGACAGGAGTCGATTCACCCCTCCACTTT.

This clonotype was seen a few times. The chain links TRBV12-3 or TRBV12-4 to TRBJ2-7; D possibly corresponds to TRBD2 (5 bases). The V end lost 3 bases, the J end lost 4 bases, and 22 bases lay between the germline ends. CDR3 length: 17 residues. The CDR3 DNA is TGTGCCAGCAGTTTCTCGGAGGATCTCGATCTGAGTTACGAGCAGTACTTC. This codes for CASSFSEDLDLSYEQYF.

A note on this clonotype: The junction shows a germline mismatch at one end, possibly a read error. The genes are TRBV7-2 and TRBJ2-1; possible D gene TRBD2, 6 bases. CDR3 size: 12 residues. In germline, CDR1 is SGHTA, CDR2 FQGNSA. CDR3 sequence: CVSSLGGNEQFF. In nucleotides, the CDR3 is TGTGTCAGCAGCTTAGGAGGGAATGAGCAGTTCTTC.

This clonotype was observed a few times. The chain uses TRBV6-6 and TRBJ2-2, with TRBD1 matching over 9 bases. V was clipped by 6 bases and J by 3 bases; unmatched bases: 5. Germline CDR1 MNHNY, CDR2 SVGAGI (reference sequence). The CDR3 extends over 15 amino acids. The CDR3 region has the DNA TGTGCCAGCAGCCCCTACAGGGGGCACACCGGGGAGCTGTTTTTT. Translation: CASSPYRGHTGELFF.

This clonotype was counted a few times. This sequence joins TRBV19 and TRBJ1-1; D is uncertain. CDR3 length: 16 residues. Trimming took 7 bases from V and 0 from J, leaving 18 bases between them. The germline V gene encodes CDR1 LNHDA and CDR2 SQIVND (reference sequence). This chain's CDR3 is CASTYGAGFMNTEAFF. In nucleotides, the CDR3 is TGTGCCAGTACTTATGGAGCCGGCTTCATGAACACTGAAGCTTTCTTT.

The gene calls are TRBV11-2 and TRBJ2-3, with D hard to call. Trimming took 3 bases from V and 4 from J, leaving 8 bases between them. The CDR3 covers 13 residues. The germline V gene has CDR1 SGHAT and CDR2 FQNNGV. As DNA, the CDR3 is TGTGCCAGCAGCTTTAGTGGCCCAGATACGCAGTATTTT. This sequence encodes CASSFSGPDTQYF. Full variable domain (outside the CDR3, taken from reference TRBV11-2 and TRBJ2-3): EAGVAQSPRYKIIEKRQSVAFWCNPISGHATLYWYQQILGQGPKLLIQFQNNGVVDDSQLPKDRFSAERLKGVDSTLKIQPAKLEDSAVYLCASSFSGPDTQYFGPGTRLTVL.

The CDR3 reads CSVTHSYFKSAFF. The CDR3 bases are TGCAGCGTTACACATAGCTATTTCAAATCAGCTTTCTTT. J is TRBJ1-1 and V is TRBV29-1; D is ambiguous. V was cut by 5 bases and J by 10 bases, with 20 bases left in between. The CDR3 sequence is 13 residues long. Germline values: CDR1 SQVTM, CDR2 ANQGSEA.

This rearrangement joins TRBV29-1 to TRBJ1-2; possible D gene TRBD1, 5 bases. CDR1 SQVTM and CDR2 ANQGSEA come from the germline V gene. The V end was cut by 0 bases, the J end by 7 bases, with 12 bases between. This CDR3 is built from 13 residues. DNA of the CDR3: TGCAGCGTTGAAGATCCGCGGGGGACTGGCTACACCTTC. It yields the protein CSVEDPRGTGYTF.

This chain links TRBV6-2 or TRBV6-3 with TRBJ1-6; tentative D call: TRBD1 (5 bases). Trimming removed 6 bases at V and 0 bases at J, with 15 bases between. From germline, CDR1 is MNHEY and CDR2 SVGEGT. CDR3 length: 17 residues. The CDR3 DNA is TGTGCCAGCAGGGAAGGGACCGAGAGCTCCTATAATTCACCCCTCCACTTT. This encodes CASREGTESSYNSPLHF.

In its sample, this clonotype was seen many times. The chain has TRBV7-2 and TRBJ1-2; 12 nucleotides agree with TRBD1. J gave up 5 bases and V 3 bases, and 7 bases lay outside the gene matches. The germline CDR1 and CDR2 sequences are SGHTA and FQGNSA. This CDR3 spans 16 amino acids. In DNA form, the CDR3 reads TGTGCCAGCAGCTTGGATCCGGGACAGGGGGCTTATGGCTACACCTTC. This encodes CASSLDPGQGAYGYTF. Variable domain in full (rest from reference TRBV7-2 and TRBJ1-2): GAGVSQSPSNKVTEKGKDVELRCDPISGHTALYWYRQSLGQGLEFLIYFQGNSAPDKSGLPSDRFSAERTGGSVSTLTIQRTQQEDSAVYLCASSLDPGQGAYGYTFGSGTRLTVV.

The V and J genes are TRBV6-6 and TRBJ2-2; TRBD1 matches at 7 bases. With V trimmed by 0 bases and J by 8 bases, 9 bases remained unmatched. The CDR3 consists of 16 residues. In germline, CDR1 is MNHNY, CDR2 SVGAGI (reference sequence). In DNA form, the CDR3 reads TGTGCCAGCAGTTACTCTAGGAACAGGGGATTAGGGGAGCTGTTTTTT. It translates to CASSYSRNRGLGELFF.

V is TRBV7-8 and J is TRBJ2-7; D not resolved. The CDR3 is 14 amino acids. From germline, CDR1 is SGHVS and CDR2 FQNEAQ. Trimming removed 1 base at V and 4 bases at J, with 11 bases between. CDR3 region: CASSLVTRVYEQYF. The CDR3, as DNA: TGTGCCAGCAGCTTAGTGACCAGAGTTTACGAGCAGTACTTC.

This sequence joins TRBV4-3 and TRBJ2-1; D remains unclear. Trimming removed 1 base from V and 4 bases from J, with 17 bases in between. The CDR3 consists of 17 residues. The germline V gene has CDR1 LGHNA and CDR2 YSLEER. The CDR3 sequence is CASSQAVVGGLYNEQFF. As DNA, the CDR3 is TGCGCCAGCAGCCAAGCAGTGGTGGGCGGCCTATACAATGAGCAGTTCTTC.

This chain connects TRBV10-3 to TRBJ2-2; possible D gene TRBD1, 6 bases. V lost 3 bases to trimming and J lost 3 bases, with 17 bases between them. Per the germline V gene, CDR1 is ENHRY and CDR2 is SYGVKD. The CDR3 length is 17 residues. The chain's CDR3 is CAISDRERGKDTGELFF. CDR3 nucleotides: TGTGCCATCAGTGACCGGGAAAGGGGGAAGGACACCGGGGAGCTGTTTTTT.

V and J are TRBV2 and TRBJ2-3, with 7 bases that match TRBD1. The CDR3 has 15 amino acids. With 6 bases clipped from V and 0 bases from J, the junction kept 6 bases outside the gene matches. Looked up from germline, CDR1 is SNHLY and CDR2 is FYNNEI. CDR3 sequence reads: CASRGLTGSTDTQYF. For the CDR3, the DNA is TGTGCCAGCAGGGGATTGACAGGGAGCACAGATACGCAGTATTTT.

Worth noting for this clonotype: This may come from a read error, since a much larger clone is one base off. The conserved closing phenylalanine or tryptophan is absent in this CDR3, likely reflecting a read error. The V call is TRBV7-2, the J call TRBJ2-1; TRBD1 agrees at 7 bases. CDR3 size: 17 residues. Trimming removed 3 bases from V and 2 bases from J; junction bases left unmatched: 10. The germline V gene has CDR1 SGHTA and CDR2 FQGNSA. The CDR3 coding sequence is TGTGCCAGCAGCTTCGACCCGAACAGGGGCACCTACAATGAGCAGTTCTTA. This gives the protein CASSFDPNRGTYNEQFL.

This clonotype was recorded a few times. In DNA form, the CDR3 reads TGTGCCAGCAGCTACTGGGGGACAGCCCTTAGCACAGATACGCAGTATTTT. This codes for CASSYWGTALSTDTQYF. The V gene is TRBV11-2, the J gene TRBJ2-3, with TRBD1 identical over 7 bases. Trimming cost V 4 bases and J 0 bases; bases outside gene matches: 10. The CDR3 consists of 17 residues. Germline assignment: CDR1 SGHAT and CDR2 FQNNGV.

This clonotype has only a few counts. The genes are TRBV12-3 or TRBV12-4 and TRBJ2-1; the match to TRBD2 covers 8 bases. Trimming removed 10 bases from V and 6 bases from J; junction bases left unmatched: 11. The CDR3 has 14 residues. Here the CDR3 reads CATGSYGGGNEQFF. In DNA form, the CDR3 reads TGTGCCACCGGGTCGTACGGGGGGGGCAATGAGCAGTTCTTC.

CDR3: CASSLSGLTPYNEQFF. CDR3 nucleotides: TGTGCCAGCAGTTTATCGGGACTAACCCCCTACAATGAGCAGTTCTTC. The chain couples TRBV27 to TRBJ2-1, with 7 bases matching TRBD2. CDR1 is MNHEY, CDR2 SMNVEV, per germline (reference sequence). CDR3 size: 16 residues. V was clipped by 0 bases and J by 2 bases; unmatched bases: 4.